This T cell receptor (beta chain) comes out of a study of T cell changes during pregnancy in multiple sclerosis. The CDR3 runs 14 residues. The V and J ends lost 2 bases and 3 bases, in that order; junction bases with no gene match: 3. Looked up from germline, CDR1 is MNHEY and CDR2 is SMNVEV (reference sequence). Produced via immunoSEQ multiplex PCR; TCRdb's table is partial and in-frame only. Of tens of thousands of clones in the sample, about nine tenths are singletons; the top ten hold 2.3%. This receptor was identified in a female donor with multiple sclerosis, enrolled in a pregnancy study. The sequencing used peripheral blood, collected in the first trimester of pregnancy. The gene calls are TRBV27 and TRBJ2-7, with 8 bases identical to TRBD1. As DNA, the CDR3 is TGTGCCAGCAGTTTAGACAGGGGAGTCTACGAGCAGTACTTC. Its translation: CASSLDRGVYEQYF.